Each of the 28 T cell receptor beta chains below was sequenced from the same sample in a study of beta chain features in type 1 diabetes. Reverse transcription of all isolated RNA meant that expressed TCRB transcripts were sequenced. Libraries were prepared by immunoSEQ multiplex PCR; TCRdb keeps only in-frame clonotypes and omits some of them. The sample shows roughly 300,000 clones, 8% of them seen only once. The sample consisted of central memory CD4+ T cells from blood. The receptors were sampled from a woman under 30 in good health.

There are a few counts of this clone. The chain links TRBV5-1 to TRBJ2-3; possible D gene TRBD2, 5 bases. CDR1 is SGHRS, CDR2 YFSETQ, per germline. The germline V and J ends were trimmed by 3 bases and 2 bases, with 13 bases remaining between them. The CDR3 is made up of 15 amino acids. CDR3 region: CASSSEGTVTDTQYF. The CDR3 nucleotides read TGCGCCAGCAGCTCTGAGGGTACTGTCACAGATACGCAGTATTTT.

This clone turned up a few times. CDR3 DNA: TGTGCCAGCAGTTACTCGTGGCGGGGACAGGGAAATGGCTACACCTTC. It specifies CASSYSWRGQGNGYTF. V gene TRBV6-6 combines with J gene TRBJ1-2; 9 bases line up with TRBD1. Germline V lookup: CDR1 MNHNY, CDR2 SVGAGI (reference sequence). V trimming: 0 bases; J trimming: 6 bases; junction bases outside the gene matches: 8. The CDR3 totals 16 residues.

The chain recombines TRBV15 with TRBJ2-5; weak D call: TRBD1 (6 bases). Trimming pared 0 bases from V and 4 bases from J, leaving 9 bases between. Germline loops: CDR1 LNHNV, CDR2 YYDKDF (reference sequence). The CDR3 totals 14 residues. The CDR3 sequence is CATSRDGRGETQYF. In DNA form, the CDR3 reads TGTGCCACCAGCAGAGACGGCAGGGGAGAGACCCAGTACTTC.

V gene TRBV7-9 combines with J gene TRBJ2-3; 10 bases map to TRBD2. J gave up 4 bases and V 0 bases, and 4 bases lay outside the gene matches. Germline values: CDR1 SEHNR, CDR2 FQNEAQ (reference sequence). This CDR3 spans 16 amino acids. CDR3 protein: CASSLASGLASDTQYF. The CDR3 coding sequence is TGTGCCAGCAGCTTAGCGTCGGGACTAGCGTCAGATACGCAGTATTTT.

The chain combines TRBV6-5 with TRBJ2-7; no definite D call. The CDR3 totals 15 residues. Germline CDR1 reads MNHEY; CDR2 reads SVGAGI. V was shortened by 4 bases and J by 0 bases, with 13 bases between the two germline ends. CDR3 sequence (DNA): TGTGCCAGCAGTTCTTGGGGAAGCCTCTCCTACGAGCAGTACTTC. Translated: CASSSWGSLSYEQYF.

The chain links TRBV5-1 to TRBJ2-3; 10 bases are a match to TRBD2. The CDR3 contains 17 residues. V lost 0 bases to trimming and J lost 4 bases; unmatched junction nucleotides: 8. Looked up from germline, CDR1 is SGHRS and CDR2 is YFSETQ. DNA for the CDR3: TGCGCCAGCAGCTTGGGGCTAGCGGGAGCGAGGGCAGATACGCAGTATTTT. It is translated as CASSLGLAGARADTQYF.

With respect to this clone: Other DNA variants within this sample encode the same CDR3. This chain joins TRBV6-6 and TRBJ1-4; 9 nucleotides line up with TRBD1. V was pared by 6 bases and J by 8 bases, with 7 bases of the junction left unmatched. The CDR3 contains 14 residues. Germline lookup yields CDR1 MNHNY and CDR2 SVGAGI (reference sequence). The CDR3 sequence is CASSTQGAGEKLFF. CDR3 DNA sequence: TGTGCCAGCAGCACACAGGGGGCAGGGGAAAAACTGTTTTTT.

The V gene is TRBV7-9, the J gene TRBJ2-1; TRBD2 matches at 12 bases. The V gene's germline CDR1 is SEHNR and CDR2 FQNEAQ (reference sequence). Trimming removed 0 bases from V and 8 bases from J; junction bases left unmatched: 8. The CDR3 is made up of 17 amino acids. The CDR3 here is CASSLAASGRAIDEQFF. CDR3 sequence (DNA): TGTGCCAGCAGCTTAGCGGCTAGCGGGAGGGCCATCGATGAGCAGTTCTTC. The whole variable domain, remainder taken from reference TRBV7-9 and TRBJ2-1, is DTGVSQNPRHKITKRGQNVTFRCDPISEHNRLYWYRQTLGQGPEFLTYFQNEAQLEKSRLLSDRFSAERPKGSFSTLEIQRTEQGDSAMYLCASSLAASGRAIDEQFFGPGTRLTVL.

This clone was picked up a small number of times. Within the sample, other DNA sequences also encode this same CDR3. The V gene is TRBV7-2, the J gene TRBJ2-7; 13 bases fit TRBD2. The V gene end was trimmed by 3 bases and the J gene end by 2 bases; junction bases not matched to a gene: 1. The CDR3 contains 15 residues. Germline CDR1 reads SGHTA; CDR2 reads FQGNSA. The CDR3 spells CASSLGLAGTYEQYF. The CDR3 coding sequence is TGTGCCAGCAGCTTGGGACTAGCGGGAACCTACGAGCAGTACTTC. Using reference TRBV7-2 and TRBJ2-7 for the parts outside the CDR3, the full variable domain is GAGVSQSPSNKVTEKGKDVELRCDPISGHTALYWYRQSLGQGLEFLIYFQGNSAPDKSGLPSDRFSAERTGGSVSTLTIQRTQQEDSAVYLCASSLGLAGTYEQYFGPGTRLTVT.

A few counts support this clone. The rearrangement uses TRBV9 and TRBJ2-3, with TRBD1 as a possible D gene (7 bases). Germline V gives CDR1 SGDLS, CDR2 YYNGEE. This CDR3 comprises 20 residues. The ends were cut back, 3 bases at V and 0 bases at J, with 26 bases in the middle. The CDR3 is CASSAQGGRGGALSTDTQYF. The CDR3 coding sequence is TGTGCCAGCAGCGCCCAGGGGGGTCGGGGCGGAGCCCTCAGCACAGATACGCAGTATTTT.

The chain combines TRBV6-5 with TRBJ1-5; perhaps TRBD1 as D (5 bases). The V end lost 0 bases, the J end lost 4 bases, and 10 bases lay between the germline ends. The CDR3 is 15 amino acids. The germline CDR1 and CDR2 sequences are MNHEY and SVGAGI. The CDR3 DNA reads TGTGCCAGCAGTTACTCGCGGTGGACAAATCAGCCCCAGCATTTT. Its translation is CASSYSRWTNQPQHF.

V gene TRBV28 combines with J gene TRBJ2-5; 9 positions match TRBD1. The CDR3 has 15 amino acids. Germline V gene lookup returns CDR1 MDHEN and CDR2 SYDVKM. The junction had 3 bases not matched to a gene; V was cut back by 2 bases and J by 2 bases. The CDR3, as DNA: TGTGCCAGCAGTTTACTGGGACAGGGTCAAGAGACCCAGTACTTC. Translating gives CASSLLGQGQETQYF.

This chain's CDR3 is CASSSRAGVEAFF. The DNA for the CDR3 is TGTGCCAGCAGTTCGCGGGCAGGGGTCGAAGCTTTCTTT. The rearrangement links TRBV28 to TRBJ1-1; a weak D match, TRBD1 (6 bases). CDR1 and CDR2 (germline): MDHEN, SYDVKM. V lost 4 bases to trimming and J lost 8 bases, with 14 bases between them. There are 13 residues in the CDR3.

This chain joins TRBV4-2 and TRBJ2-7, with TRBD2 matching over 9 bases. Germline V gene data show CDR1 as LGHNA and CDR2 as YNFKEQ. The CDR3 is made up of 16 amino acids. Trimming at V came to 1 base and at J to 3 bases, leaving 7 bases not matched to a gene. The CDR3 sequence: CASSQVASGNIYEQYF. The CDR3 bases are TGTGCCAGCAGCCAAGTGGCTAGCGGGAACATCTACGAGCAGTACTTC.

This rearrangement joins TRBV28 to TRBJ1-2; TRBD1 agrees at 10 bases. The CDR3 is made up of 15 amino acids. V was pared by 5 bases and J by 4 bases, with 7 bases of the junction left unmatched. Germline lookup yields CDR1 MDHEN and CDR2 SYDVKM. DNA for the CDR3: TGTGCCAGCAGTCCCGGGACAGGGGTTACCTATGGCTACACCTTC. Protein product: CASSPGTGVTYGYTF.

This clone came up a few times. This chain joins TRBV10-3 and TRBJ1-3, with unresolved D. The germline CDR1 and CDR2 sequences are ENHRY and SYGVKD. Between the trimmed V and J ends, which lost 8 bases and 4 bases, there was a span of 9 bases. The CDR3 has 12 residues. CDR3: CAIEGSGNTIYF. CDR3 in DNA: TGTGCCATCGAGGGTTCCGGAAACACCATATATTTT.

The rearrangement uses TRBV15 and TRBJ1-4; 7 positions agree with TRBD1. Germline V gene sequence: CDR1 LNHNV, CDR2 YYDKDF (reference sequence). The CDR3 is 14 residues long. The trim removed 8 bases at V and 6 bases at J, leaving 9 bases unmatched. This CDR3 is CATQPRGGHEKLFF. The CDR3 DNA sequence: TGTGCCACCCAACCCAGGGGGGGGCATGAAAAACTGTTTTTT. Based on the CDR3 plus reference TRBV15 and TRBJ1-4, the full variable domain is DAMVIQNPRYQVTQFGKPVTLSCSQTLNHNVMYWYQQKSSQAPKLLFHYYDKDFNNEADTPDNFQSRRPNTSFCFLDIRSPGLGDTAMYLCATQPRGGHEKLFFGSGTQLSVL.

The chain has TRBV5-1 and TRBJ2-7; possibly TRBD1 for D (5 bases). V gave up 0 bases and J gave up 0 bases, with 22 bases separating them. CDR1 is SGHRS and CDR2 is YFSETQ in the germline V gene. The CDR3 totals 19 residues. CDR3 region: CASSLAIRSVRANSYEQYF. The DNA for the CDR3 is TGCGCCAGCAGCTTGGCCATCAGAAGCGTCAGGGCGAACTCCTACGAGCAGTACTTC.

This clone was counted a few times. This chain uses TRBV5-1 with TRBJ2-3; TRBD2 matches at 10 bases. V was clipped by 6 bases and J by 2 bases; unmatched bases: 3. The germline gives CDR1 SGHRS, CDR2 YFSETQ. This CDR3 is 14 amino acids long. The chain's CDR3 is CASTGLAVTDTQYF. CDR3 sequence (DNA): TGCGCCAGCACCGGACTAGCGGTCACAGATACGCAGTATTTT.

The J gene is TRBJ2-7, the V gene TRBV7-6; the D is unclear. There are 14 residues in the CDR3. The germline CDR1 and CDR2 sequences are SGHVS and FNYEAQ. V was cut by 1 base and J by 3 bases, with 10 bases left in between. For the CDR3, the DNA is TGTGCCAGCAGCTTAGGGGCAGCGCTCTACGAGCAGTACTTC. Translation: CASSLGAALYEQYF.

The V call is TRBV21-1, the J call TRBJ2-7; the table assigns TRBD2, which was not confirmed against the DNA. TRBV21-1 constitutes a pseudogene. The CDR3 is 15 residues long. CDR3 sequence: CASSNPGLGPYEQYF. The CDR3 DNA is TGTGCCAGCAGCAACCCGGGACTAGGCCCCTACGAGCAGTACTTC.

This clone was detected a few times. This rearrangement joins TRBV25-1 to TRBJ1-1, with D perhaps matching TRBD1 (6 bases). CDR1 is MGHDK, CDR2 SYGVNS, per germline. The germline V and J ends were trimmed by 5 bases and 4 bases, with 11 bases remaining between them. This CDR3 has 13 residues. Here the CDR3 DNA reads TGTGCCAGCAGTCGAGGGGGGAGCACTGAAGCTTTCTTT. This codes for CASSRGGSTEAFF.

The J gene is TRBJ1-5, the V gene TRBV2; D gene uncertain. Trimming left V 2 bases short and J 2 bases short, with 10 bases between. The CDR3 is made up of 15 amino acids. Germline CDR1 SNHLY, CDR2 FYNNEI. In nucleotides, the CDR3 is TGTGCCAGCAGTGAAATGGGTCAGGGCAATCAGCCCCAGCATTTT. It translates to CASSEMGQGNQPQHF.

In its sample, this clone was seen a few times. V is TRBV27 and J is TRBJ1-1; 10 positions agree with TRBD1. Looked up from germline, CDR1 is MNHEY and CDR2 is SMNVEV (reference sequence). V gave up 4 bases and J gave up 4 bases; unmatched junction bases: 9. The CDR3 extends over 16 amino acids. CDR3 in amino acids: CASSSSRTGGFTEAFF. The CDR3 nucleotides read TGTGCCAGCAGTTCCTCCCGGACAGGGGGTTTCACTGAAGCTTTCTTT.

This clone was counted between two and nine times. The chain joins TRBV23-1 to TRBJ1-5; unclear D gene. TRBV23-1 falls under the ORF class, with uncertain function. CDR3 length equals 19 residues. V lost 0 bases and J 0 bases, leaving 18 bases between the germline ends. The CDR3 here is CASSQSYYGSDISNQPQHF. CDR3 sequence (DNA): TGCGCCAGCAGTCAATCGTACTATGGCAGCGACATTAGCAATCAGCCCCAGCATTTT.

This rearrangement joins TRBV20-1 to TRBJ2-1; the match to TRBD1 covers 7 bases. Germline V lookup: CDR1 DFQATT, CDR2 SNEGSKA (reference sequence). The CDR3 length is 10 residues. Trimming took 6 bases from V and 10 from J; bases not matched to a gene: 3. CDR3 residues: CSAQDREQFF. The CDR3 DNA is TGCAGTGCGCAGGACAGGGAGCAGTTCTTC.

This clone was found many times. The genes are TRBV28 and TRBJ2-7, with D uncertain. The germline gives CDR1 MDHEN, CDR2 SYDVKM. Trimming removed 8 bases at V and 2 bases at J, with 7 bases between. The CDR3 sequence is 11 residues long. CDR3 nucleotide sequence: TGTGCCAGCGGGCCGCCCTACGAGCAGTACTTC. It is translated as CASGPPYEQYF.

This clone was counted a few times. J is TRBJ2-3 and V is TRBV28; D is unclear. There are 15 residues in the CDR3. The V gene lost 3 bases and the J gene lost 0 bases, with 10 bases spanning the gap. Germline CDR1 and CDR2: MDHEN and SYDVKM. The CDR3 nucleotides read TGTGCCAGCAGTTTCTTAGCCGGAAGCACAGATACGCAGTATTTT. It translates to CASSFLAGSTDTQYF.